This entry features one TCR beta chain sequence. Its antigen target is currently unknown. Base qualities were left out, and no much larger clone turns up one base away. The data belong to a study of blood T cells in healthy people across ages (dated by TCRdb to the mid-2010s). As for the study more broadly: In model experiments, template switching captured roughly one uniquely barcoded TCR beta cDNA molecule for every two T cells. Using deep sequencing normalized with unique cDNA molecular identifiers, the study measured how TCR beta repertoire diversity changes with age. The donors were split into four age groups: young (average 16 years), middle-aged (roughly 40), aged (roughly 60) and long-lived (about 74). Donors of different ages were randomly distributed across sequencing lanes to avoid experimental bias. For two donors (one aged 18 to 30 and one aged 80 or older), the study analyzed two additional independent replicas of 1 million unique cDNA reads from the same blood draw.

The method was 5' RACE. Sequencing was carried out with an Illumina HiSeq 2500. A second roughly 7 to 11 cycle PCR used a sample-barcoded 5' primer and a J-beta primer mix. Each TCR beta cDNA molecule received a unique molecular identifier from a template-switch 5' adaptor carrying 12 random nucleotides. At least 2.5 million CDR3-containing paired-end reads were obtained from each sample. All of the RNA was converted into first-strand cDNA using the Mint cDNA synthesis kit, with a TRBC-specific oligonucleotide serving as the primer. After uracil-DNA glycosylase treatment, a first 18-cycle PCR used universal primers M1SS and BC2_uni_R on all cDNA. Per the authors' processing: For normalization, 1 million high-quality reads, each with a distinct molecular identifier, were randomly selected from each sample. Instead of being binned into consensus sequences, reads with shared molecular identifiers were discarded. CDR3 identification, clonotype clustering and error correction used MiTCR with a Q25 quality threshold and the strictest error-elimination algorithm. Lower-bound total TCR beta diversity was estimated with a nonparametric unseen species model using Euler transformation. The raw public data were reprocessed by TCRdb itself: fastp quality trimming at Q25, MiXCR clonotype calling, in-frame beta chains only. Rows matching on CDR3 protein sequence are summarized as one entry with the most common DNA and genes. The V and J calls were not made by the authors but by TCRdb's processing. The table for this sample lists 600,000 to 850,000 distinct CDR3 sequences; 43% of them were counted only once. The top ten hold 20% of the sample.

Systemically healthy Caucasian individuals from Russia, about 38 in total and aged about 6 to 100 years, were included as donors. Approximately 9.3 milliliters of peripheral blood were drawn from each donor into EDTA-treated Vacutainer tubes. PBMCs were isolated by Ficoll-Paque density-gradient centrifugation, with at least 6 million obtained per sample. Trizol reagent was used to extract total RNA from PBMCs, with at least 6 micrograms per sample. For every donor, flow cytometry on a PBMC aliquot measured the percentage of naive CD45RAhigh/CD27high T cells. Unmatched junction bases come to 5, with V trimmed by 4 bases and J by 2 bases. The germline V gene (reference sequence) gives CDR1 as LGHDT and CDR2 as YNNKEL. From its cysteine to its phenylalanine, the CDR3 spans 14 amino acids. The read is trimmed to its CDR3 DNA, 42 bases read in frame from base 1. Results the study describes overall, beyond this receptor: Bulk unsorted PBMC profiling prevented conclusive comparison of naive and antigen-experienced compartments. A strong correlation was found between observed TCR beta diversity and the percentage of naive T cells measured by flow cytometry. The long-lived group showed more naive CD4+ T cells, fewer expanded clones and increased TCR diversity than the aged group, suggesting age selection. Estimates of total diversity based on one million sequenced T cells were considered lower bounds and underestimates. As age increased, observed TCR beta diversity per million T cells dropped in a roughly linear way, and a significant reduction was already evident by age 40. Because donor CMV infection status was unknown, age-related changes in expanded clonotypes were potentially confounded.

The chain is encoded by TRBV3-1 joined to TRBJ2-7, with TRBD2 identical over 7 junction bases. Sequenced: blood. This clonotype originated in a woman aged 55 to 70 in good health. The DNA sequence is given as TGTGCCAGCAGCCGACCCGGGACTACCTACGAGCAGTACTTC. This translates into CASSRPGTTYEQYF.